One sample yielded the 32 T cell receptor beta chains listed below, sequenced in a study of lymphopenia after photon versus proton radiotherapy. TCRdb's table, derived via immunoSEQ multiplex PCR, lists solely in-frame clones and lacks some. The table has 68,000 or so clones, approximately 91% seen once. Sequenced material: peripheral blood, taken from a patient treated with photon-based radiotherapy. The receptors were gathered from a woman aged 70-85 years with pancreatic cancer.

This chain links TRBV19 with TRBJ2-5; TRBD1 matches at 8 bases. The CDR3 covers 13 residues. Trimming removed 7 bases from V and 6 bases from J; junction bases left unmatched: 7. Germline V CDR1 and CDR2: LNHDA, SQIVND (reference sequence). As DNA, the CDR3 is TGTGCCAGTACCCAAGGACAGGGAAAGACCCAGTACTTC. Translation: CASTQGQGKTQYF.

The rearrangement links TRBV5-1 to TRBJ1-1, with D unclear. The ends were cut back, 1 base at V and 2 bases at J, with 15 bases in the middle. This CDR3 spans 16 amino acids. Germline CDR1 is SGHRS and CDR2 is YFSETQ. CDR3 coding DNA: TGCGCCAGCAGCTTGTCCAAGATGGGGATTAACACTGAAGCTTTCTTT. The encoded protein is CASSLSKMGINTEAFF.

V is TRBV2 and J is TRBJ2-3; D possibly corresponds to TRBD2 (5 bases). The CDR3 runs 15 residues. Deletions cut 3 bases from V and 5 bases from J, with 15 bases between. Looked up from germline, CDR1 is SNHLY and CDR2 is FYNNEI. CDR3: CASSDDYAQLDTQYF. The CDR3 bases are TGTGCCAGCAGTGATGACTACGCCCAATTAGATACGCAGTATTTT.

The rearrangement uses TRBV25-1 and TRBJ2-1; D uncertain. V was clipped by 4 bases and J by 2 bases, with 3 bases between them. CDR3 length equals 12 residues. Germline V gene lookup returns CDR1 MGHDK and CDR2 SYGVNS. CDR3 residues: CASSGPYNEQFF. The CDR3, as DNA: TGTGCCAGCAGTGGCCCCTACAATGAGCAGTTCTTC.

The genes are TRBV5-1 and TRBJ2-2, with D possibly being TRBD1 (7 bases). CDR3 length equals 17 residues. Germline CDR1 and CDR2: SGHRS and YFSETQ. V gave up 0 bases and J gave up 4 bases, with 16 bases separating them. The chain's CDR3 is CASSLVVSGGSTGELFF. The CDR3 DNA is TGCGCCAGCAGCTTGGTGGTTTCAGGGGGGAGCACCGGGGAGCTGTTTTTT.

The rearrangement uses TRBV27 and TRBJ2-7, with 10 bases lining up with TRBD2. There are 14 residues in the CDR3. V trimming: 3 bases; J trimming: 6 bases; junction bases outside the gene matches: 5. Germline-derived CDR1 and CDR2 are MNHEY and SMNVEV (reference sequence). The CDR3 nucleotides read TGTGCCAGCAGTTTGGGGACTAGCGTTCCCGAGCAGTACTTC. Encoded protein: CASSLGTSVPEQYF.

The chain couples TRBV19 to TRBJ2-7, with TRBD2 identical over 14 bases. V trimming: 5 bases; J trimming: 2 bases; junction bases outside the gene matches: 5. The length of the CDR3 is 16 residues. The germline CDR1 and CDR2 sequences are LNHDA and SQIVND (reference sequence). CDR3: CASSPGTSGRPYEQYF. The CDR3 DNA reads as TGTGCCAGTAGTCCCGGGACTAGCGGGAGACCCTACGAGCAGTACTTC.

The chain combines TRBV19 with TRBJ1-2; a weak D match, TRBD1 (5 bases). Looked up from germline, CDR1 is LNHDA and CDR2 is SQIVND (reference sequence). The CDR3 runs to 16 residues. The V end was cut by 5 bases, the J end by 1 base, with 17 bases between. The CDR3, as DNA: TGTGCCAGTAGTTCGGGACGGAATAGGATTAACTATGGCTACACCTTC. It specifies CASSSGRNRINYGYTF. The whole variable domain, filled in from reference TRBV19 and TRBJ1-2, reads DGGITQSPKYLFRKEGQNVTLSCEQNLNHDAMYWYRQDPGQGLRLIYYSQIVNDFQKGDIAEGYSVSREKKESFPLTVTSAQKNPTAFYLCASSSGRNRINYGYTFGSGTRLTVV.

The chain has TRBV28 and TRBJ1-5; 10 bases map to TRBD1. The CDR3 length is 19 residues. Germline assignment: CDR1 MDHEN and CDR2 SYDVKM. The ends lost 1 base at V and 2 bases at J; junction bases unmatched: 11. CDR3 bases: TGTGCCAGCAGTTTATATTGGACAGGGGGATCGAGGCGCAATCAGCCCCAGCATTTT. It specifies CASSLYWTGGSRRNQPQHF.

The V call is TRBV19, the J call TRBJ2-3; 9 bases are shared with TRBD2. The CDR3 sequence is 15 residues long. Germline loops: CDR1 LNHDA, CDR2 SQIVND (reference sequence). The V and J ends lost 6 bases and 9 bases, in that order; junction bases with no gene match: 13. CDR3: CASRASGKVKYTQYF. CDR3 bases: TGTGCCAGTAGGGCTAGCGGGAAAGTTAAGTACACGCAGTATTTT. Drawing the rest from reference TRBV19 and TRBJ2-3, the complete variable domain is DGGITQSPKYLFRKEGQNVTLSCEQNLNHDAMYWYRQDPGQGLRLIYYSQIVNDFQKGDIAEGYSVSREKKESFPLTVTSAQKNPTAFYLCASRASGKVKYTQYFGPGTRLTVL.

The chain has TRBV4-3 and TRBJ1-1; D is possibly TRBD1 (6 bases). The V end lost 1 base, the J end lost 5 bases, and 8 bases lay between the germline ends. The CDR3 length is 13 residues. Germline CDR1 reads LGHNA; CDR2 reads YSLEER. DNA of the CDR3: TGCGCCAGCAGCCAAGTCCAGGGGACTGAAGCTTTCTTT. Translating it yields CASSQVQGTEAFF.

The chain carries TRBV6-5 and TRBJ1-2; D ambiguous. The CDR3 length is 15 residues. The germline CDR1 and CDR2 sequences are MNHEY and SVGAGI. The ends were cut back, 2 bases at V and 7 bases at J, with 17 bases in the middle. The CDR3 reads CASSYGGVGEGGYTF. In DNA form, the CDR3 reads TGTGCCAGCAGTTACGGCGGGGTTGGAGAGGGTGGCTACACCTTC.

The V call is TRBV27, the J call TRBJ2-7, with D possibly TRBD1 on 5 matching bases. CDR3 size: 16 residues. V lost 6 bases, J lost 3 bases, and 21 bases lay in between. Germline lookup yields CDR1 MNHEY and CDR2 SMNVEV (reference sequence). This CDR3 reads CASSLQGTNALYEQYF. The DNA for the CDR3 is TGTGCCAGCAGCCTCCAGGGAACCAACGCTCTCTACGAGCAGTACTTC.

The gene calls are TRBV9 and TRBJ1-1; 9 bases are shared with TRBD1. Trimming cost V 3 bases and J 4 bases; bases outside gene matches: 4. Germline V gene data show CDR1 as SGDLS and CDR2 as YYNGEE. CDR3 length: 14 residues. The CDR3 is CASSAGTGPTEAFF. Here the CDR3 DNA reads TGTGCCAGCAGCGCCGGGACAGGGCCCACTGAAGCTTTCTTT.

The rearrangement links TRBV9 to TRBJ2-1; D gene ambiguous. In germline, CDR1 is SGDLS, CDR2 YYNGEE. Trimming removed 0 bases from V and 9 bases from J, with 4 bases in between. The CDR3 extends over 11 amino acids. CDR3 sequence reads: CASSVGFEQFF. Here the CDR3 DNA reads TGTGCCAGCAGCGTAGGTTTTGAGCAGTTCTTC.

V and J are TRBV6-1 and TRBJ2-7; D uncertain. V lost 0 bases, J lost 1 base, and 10 bases lay in between. The CDR3 has 15 residues. The germline CDR1 and CDR2 sequences are MNHNS and SASEGT. The chain's CDR3 is CASSEAPTDSYEQYF. CDR3 sequence (DNA): TGTGCCAGCAGTGAAGCTCCGACGGATTCCTACGAGCAGTACTTC.

This clone was seen more than once but under ten times. This chain joins TRBV20-1 and TRBJ2-1; no reliable D call. The V end was cut by 6 bases, the J end by 3 bases, with 3 bases between. CDR3 length: 10 residues. Germline V gene data show CDR1 as DFQATT and CDR2 as SNEGSKA (reference sequence). The CDR3 DNA sequence: TGCAGTGCCTACTACAATGAGCAGTTCTTC. It encodes CSAYYNEQFF.

The rearrangement joins TRBV4-1 to TRBJ2-7; D unclear. The CDR3 consists of 15 residues. CDR1 MGHRA and CDR2 YSYEKL come from the germline V gene. Trimming removed 1 base from V and 2 bases from J, with 12 bases in between. The CDR3, as DNA: TGCGCCAGCAGCCAAGCTCTGACCGACACCTACGAGCAGTACTTC. Protein sequence: CASSQALTDTYEQYF.

The chain carries TRBV9 and TRBJ2-3; TRBD1 matches at 9 bases. The CDR3 totals 15 residues. Germline V gives CDR1 SGDLS, CDR2 YYNGEE. V was clipped by 4 bases and J by 4 bases; unmatched bases: 7. The CDR3 DNA is TGTGCCAGCAGCACCGGGACAGGGACGGCAGATACGCAGTATTTT. This codes for CASSTGTGTADTQYF.

CDR3 nucleotides: TGTGCCAGCAGCTTATCTGGCAGGTCTCATTCCCTGAACACTGAAGCTTTCTTT. Translating it yields CASSLSGRSHSLNTEAFF. V gene TRBV7-2 combines with J gene TRBJ1-1; D is uncertain. CDR1 is SGHTA and CDR2 is FQGNSA in the germline V gene. The CDR3 is 18 amino acids. The V end was cut by 2 bases, the J end by 0 bases, with 19 bases between.

The rearrangement links TRBV14 to TRBJ2-1; 12 bases map to TRBD2. CDR1 is SGHDN, CDR2 FVKESK, per germline. V gave up 5 bases and J gave up 6 bases; unmatched junction bases: 8. CDR3 size: 16 residues. CDR3 region: CASSYPGLAGINEQFF. DNA of the CDR3: TGTGCCAGCAGCTACCCGGGACTAGCGGGTATCAATGAGCAGTTCTTC.

V gene TRBV7-2 combines with J gene TRBJ2-1; D gene unclear. Germline CDR1 and CDR2: SGHTA and FQGNSA. This CDR3 has 13 residues. V lost 4 bases to trimming and J lost 3 bases, with 7 bases between them. CDR3 coding DNA: TGTGCCAGCAGCTCCTCGGACTACAATGAGCAGTTCTTC. As protein: CASSSSDYNEQFF.

The chain is built from TRBV18 and TRBJ2-7; 9 nucleotides line up with TRBD2. V lost 4 bases to trimming and J lost 6 bases; unmatched junction nucleotides: 13. The CDR3 has 16 residues. Germline V lookup: CDR1 KGHSH, CDR2 LQKENI. CDR3 in amino acids: CASSLNLAGARREQYF. CDR3 nucleotides: TGTGCCAGCTCACTTAACTTAGCGGGAGCAAGGCGCGAGCAGTACTTC. The variable domain in full, completed from reference TRBV18 and TRBJ2-7, reads NAGVMQNPRHLVRRRGQEARLRCSPMKGHSHVYWYRQLPEEGLKFMVYLQKENIIDESGMPKERFSAEFPKEGPSILRIQQVVRGDSAAYFCASSLNLAGARREQYFGPGTRLTVT.

The chain employs TRBV9 and TRBJ2-3; 7 nucleotides line up with TRBD2. V was pared by 2 bases and J by 3 bases, with 6 bases of the junction left unmatched. The CDR3 sequence is 15 residues long. Germline CDR1 and CDR2: SGDLS and YYNGEE. The CDR3 reads CASSVLGEGTDTQYF. CDR3 in DNA: TGTGCCAGCAGCGTCCTGGGGGAGGGGACAGATACGCAGTATTTT.

V gene TRBV5-1 combines with J gene TRBJ2-7, with D unresolved. CDR3 length: 13 amino acids. V lost 2 bases and J lost 2, with 8 bases in between. Germline assignment: CDR1 SGHRS and CDR2 YFSETQ. In DNA form, the CDR3 reads TGCGCCAGCAGCTTAGGAGACCCCTACGAGCAGTACTTC. It specifies CASSLGDPYEQYF.

This sequence joins TRBV29-1 and TRBJ1-1; no reliable D call. Trimming removed 7 bases from V and 0 bases from J, with 15 bases in between. CDR3 length: 14 residues. The germline V gene has CDR1 SQVTM and CDR2 ANQGSEA. The CDR3 loop is CSADTAGMNTEAFF. The CDR3 DNA reads TGCAGCGCCGATACGGCGGGAATGAACACTGAAGCTTTCTTT. The variable domain in full, with the rest retrieved from reference TRBV29-1 and TRBJ1-1, is SAVISQKPSRDICQRGTSLTIQCQVDSQVTMMFWYRQQPGQSLTLIATANQGSEATYESGFVIDKFPISRPNLTFSTLTVSNMSPEDSSIYLCSADTAGMNTEAFFGQGTRLTVV.

The chain links TRBV4-1 to TRBJ1-2; TRBD1 aligns across 8 bases. Trimming removed 4 bases from V and 2 bases from J; junction bases left unmatched: 3. Germline V CDR1 and CDR2: MGHRA, YSYEKL. This CDR3 comprises 14 residues. CDR3 sequence: CASSPTGGNYGYTF. For the CDR3, the DNA is TGCGCCAGCAGCCCAACAGGGGGGAACTATGGCTACACCTTC.

On this clone: This CDR3 is also generated by other DNA sequences in the sample. The rearrangement links TRBV6-1 to TRBJ2-7; possible D gene TRBD1, 5 bases. Trimming left V 6 bases short and J 3 bases short, with 9 bases between. CDR3 length equals 12 residues. CDR1 and CDR2 from the germline V gene are MNHNS and SASEGT. CDR3 residues: CASSGQGYEQYF. CDR3 bases: TGTGCCAGCAGCGGCCAGGGCTACGAGCAGTACTTC.

The chain uses TRBV6-5 and TRBJ1-5, with no clear D. CDR3 size: 15 residues. Germline CDR1 is MNHEY and CDR2 is SVGAGI. With 9 bases removed from V and 1 base from J, the gap between germline ends came to 16 bases. CDR3 in amino acids: CARSFRGGSNQPQHF. CDR3 in DNA: TGTGCCAGGTCGTTCCGGGGAGGAAGCAATCAGCCCCAGCATTTT.

The chain carries TRBV7-2 and TRBJ1-5; TRBD1 is a possible D gene (5 bases). CDR1 SGHTA and CDR2 FQGNSA come from the germline V gene. The CDR3 totals 14 residues. The V end was cut by 5 bases, the J end by 4 bases, with 12 bases between. The CDR3 protein is CASSPGNRNQPQHF. CDR3 coding DNA: TGTGCCAGCAGCCCAGGGAATAGGAATCAGCCCCAGCATTTT.

This sequence joins TRBV5-4 and TRBJ1-2, with 10 nucleotides matching TRBD1. The trim removed 0 bases at V and 4 bases at J, leaving 0 bases unmatched. Per the germline V gene, CDR1 is SGHNT and CDR2 is YYREEE (reference sequence). The CDR3 totals 14 residues. The CDR3 DNA reads as TGTGCCAGCAGCTTGGGGGACAGGGGCTATGGCTACACCTTC. Its translation is CASSLGDRGYGYTF.

This sequence joins TRBV7-8 and TRBJ2-2; no definite D call. Trimming removed 6 bases at V and 0 bases at J, with 20 bases between. CDR3 length: 18 residues. Germline CDR1 SGHVS, CDR2 FQNEAQ. The CDR3 reads CASSQDPPNGANTGELFF. The CDR3, as DNA: TGTGCCAGCAGTCAAGACCCTCCGAATGGGGCGAACACCGGGGAGCTGTTTTTT.